This TCR beta chain was recovered during a study of blood T cells in healthy people across ages. The V gene's germline CDR1 is DFQATT and CDR2 SNEGSKA (reference sequence). Trimming took 0 bases from V and 1 from J, leaving 14 bases between them. The CDR3 totals 16 residues. A sample-barcoded 5' primer and a J-beta primer mix were used in a second PCR of roughly 7 to 11 cycles. TCRdb passed the 5' RACE reads through MiXCR, listing each CDR3 protein once. The table has over 1,200,000 distinct CDR3 sequences, around 59% seen once. The origin of this receptor is a young man in good health. Sequencing was performed on blood. The chain has TRBV20-1 and TRBJ2-3; a weak D match, TRBD2 (5 bases). CDR3 coding DNA: TGCAGTGCTAGAGATAGGCGGGCCGGCGGCACAGATACGCAGTATTTT. Its translation: CSARDRRAGGTDTQYF.